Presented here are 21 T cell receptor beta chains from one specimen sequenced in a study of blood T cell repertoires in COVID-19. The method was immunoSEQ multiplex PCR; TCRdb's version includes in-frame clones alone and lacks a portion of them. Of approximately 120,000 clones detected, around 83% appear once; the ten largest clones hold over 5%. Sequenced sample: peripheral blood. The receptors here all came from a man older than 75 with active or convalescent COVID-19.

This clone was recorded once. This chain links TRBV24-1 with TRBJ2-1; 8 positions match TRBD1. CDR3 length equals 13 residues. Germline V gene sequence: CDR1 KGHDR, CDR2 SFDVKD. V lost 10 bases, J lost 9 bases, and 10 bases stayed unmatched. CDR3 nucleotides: TGTGCCACGGCCGGGACAGGTGTGGGTGAGCAGTTCTTC. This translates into CATAGTGVGEQFF.

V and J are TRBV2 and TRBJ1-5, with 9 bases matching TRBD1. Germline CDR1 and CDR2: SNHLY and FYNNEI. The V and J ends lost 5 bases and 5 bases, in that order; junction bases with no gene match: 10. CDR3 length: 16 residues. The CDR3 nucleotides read TGTGCCAGCAGTTTGAGAACAGGGGGCGCTGATCAGCCCCAGCATTTT. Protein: CASSLRTGGADQPQHF.

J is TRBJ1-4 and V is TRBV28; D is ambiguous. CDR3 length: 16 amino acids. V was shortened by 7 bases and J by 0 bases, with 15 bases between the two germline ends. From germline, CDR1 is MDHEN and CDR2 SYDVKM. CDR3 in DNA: TGTGCCAGCACCCCCTGGGAGACCGCAACTAATGAAAAACTGTTTTTT. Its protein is CASTPWETATNEKLFF.

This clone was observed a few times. This CDR3 is CASSLLGELFF. CDR3 in DNA: TGTGCCAGCAGCTTGCTCGGGGAGCTGTTTTTT. The V and J genes are TRBV5-4 and TRBJ2-2; no clear D gene. Germline V gene data show CDR1 as SGHNT and CDR2 as YYREEE (reference sequence). Deletions cut 1 base from V and 7 bases from J, with 2 bases between. There are 11 residues in the CDR3.

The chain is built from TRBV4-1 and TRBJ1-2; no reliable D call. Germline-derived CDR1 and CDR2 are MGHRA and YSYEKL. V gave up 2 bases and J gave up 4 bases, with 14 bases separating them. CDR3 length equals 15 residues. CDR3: CASSQTGEIFYGYTF. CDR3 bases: TGCGCCAGCAGCCAAACTGGGGAGATTTTCTATGGCTACACCTTC.

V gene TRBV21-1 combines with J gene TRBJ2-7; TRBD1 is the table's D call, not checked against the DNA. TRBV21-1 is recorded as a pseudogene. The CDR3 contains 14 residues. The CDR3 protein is CASTWEGASYEQYF. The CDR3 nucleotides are TGTGCCAGCACGTGGGAAGGGGCCTCCTACGAGCAGTACTTC.

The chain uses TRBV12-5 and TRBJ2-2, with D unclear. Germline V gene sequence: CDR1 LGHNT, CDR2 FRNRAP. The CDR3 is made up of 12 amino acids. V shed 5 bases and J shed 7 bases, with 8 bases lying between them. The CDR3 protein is CASGPEFGELFF. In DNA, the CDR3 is TGTGCTAGTGGTCCAGAATTCGGGGAGCTGTTTTTT. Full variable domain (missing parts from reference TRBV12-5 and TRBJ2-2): DARVTQTPRHKVTEMGQEVTMRCQPILGHNTVFWYRQTMMQGLELLAYFRNRAPLDDSGMPKDRFSAEMPDATLATLKIQPSEPRDSAVYFCASGPEFGELFFGEGSRLTVL.

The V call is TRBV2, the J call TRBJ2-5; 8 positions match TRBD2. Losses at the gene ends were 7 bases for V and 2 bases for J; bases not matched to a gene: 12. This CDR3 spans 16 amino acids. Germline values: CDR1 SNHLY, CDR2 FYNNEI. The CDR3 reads CASTRQRGNPQETQYF. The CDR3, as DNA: TGTGCCAGCACCCGCCAGCGGGGGAACCCTCAAGAGACCCAGTACTTC.

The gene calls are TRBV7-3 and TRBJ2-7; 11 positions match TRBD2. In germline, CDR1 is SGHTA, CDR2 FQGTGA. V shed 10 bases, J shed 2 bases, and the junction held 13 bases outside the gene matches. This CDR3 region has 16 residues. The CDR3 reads CATPVKLAGVTYEQYF. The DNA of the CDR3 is TGTGCCACCCCGGTTAAACTAGCGGGAGTGACCTACGAGCAGTACTTC. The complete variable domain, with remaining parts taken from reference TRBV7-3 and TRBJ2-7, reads GAGVSQTPSNKVTEKGKYVELRCDPISGHTALYWYRQSLGQGPEFLIYFQGTGAADDSGLPNDRFFAVRPEGSVSTLKIQRTERGDSAVYLCATPVKLAGVTYEQYFGPGTRLTVT.

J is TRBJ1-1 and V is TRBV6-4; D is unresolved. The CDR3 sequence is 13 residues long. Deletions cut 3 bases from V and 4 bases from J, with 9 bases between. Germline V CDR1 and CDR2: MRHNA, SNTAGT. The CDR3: CASSEESGTEAFF. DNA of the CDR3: TGTGCCAGCAGTGAAGAGAGTGGCACTGAAGCTTTCTTT.

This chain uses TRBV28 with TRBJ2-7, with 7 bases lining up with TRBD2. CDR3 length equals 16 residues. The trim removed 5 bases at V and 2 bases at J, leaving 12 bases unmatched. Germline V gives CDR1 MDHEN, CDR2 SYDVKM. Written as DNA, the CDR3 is TGTGCCAGCAGTAGTCTCTTGGGGGGGTCTACCTACGAGCAGTACTTC. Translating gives CASSSLLGGSTYEQYF.

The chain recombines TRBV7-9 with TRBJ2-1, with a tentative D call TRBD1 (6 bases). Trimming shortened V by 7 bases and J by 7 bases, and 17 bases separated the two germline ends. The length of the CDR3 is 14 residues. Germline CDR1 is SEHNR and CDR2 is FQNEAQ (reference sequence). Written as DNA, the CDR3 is TGTGCCAGCATCCAGGGGTCTGGGGGTAATGAGCAGTTCTTC. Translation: CASIQGSGGNEQFF.

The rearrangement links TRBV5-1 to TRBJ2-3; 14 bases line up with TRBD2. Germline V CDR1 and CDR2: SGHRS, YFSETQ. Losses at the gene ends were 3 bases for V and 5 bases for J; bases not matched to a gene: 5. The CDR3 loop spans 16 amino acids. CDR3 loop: CASSSRTSGGKDTQYF. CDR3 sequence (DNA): TGCGCCAGCAGCTCCCGGACTAGCGGGGGGAAAGATACGCAGTATTTT.

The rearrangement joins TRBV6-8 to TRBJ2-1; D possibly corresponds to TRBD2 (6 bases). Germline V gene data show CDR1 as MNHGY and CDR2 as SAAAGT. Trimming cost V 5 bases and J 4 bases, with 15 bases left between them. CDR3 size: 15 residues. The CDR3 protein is CASSEPGLSYNEQFF. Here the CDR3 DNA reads TGTGCCAGCAGTGAACCGGGACTGTCGTACAATGAGCAGTTCTTC.

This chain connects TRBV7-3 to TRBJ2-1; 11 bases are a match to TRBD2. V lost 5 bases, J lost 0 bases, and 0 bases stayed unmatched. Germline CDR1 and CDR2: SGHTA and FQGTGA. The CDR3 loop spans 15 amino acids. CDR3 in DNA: TGTGCCAGCAGCACTAGCGGGGGCTCCTACAATGAGCAGTTCTTC. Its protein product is CASSTSGGSYNEQFF.

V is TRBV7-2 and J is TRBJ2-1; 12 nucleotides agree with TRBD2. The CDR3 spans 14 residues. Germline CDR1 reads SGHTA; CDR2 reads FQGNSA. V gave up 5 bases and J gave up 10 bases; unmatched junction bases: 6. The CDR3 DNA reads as TGTGCCAGCAGCACTAGCGGGGGGCAGGGAGAGCAGTTCTTC. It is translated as CASSTSGGQGEQFF. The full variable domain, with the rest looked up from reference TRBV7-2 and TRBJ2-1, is GAGVSQSPSNKVTEKGKDVELRCDPISGHTALYWYRQSLGQGLEFLIYFQGNSAPDKSGLPSDRFSAERTGGSVSTLTIQRTQQEDSAVYLCASSTSGGQGEQFFGPGTRLTVL.

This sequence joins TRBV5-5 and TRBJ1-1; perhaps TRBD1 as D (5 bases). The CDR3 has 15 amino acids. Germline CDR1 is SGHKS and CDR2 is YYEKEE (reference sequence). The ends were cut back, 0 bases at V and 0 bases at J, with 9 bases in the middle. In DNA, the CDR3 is TGTGCCAGCAGCTTGGCGGGACTTATGAACACTGAAGCTTTCTTT. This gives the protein CASSLAGLMNTEAFF.

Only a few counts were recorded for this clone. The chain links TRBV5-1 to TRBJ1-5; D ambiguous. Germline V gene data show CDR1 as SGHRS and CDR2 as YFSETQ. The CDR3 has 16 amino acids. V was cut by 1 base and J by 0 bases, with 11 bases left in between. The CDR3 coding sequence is TGCGCCAGCAGCTTGTGGGCAGCTGATAGCAATCAGCCCCAGCATTTT. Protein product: CASSLWAADSNQPQHF.

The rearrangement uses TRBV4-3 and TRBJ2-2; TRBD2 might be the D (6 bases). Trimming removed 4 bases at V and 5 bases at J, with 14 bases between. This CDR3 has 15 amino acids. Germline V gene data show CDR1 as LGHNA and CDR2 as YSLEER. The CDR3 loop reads CASSPSGGRTGELFF. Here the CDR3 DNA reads TGCGCCAGCAGCCCATCCGGAGGGAGAACCGGGGAGCTGTTTTTT.

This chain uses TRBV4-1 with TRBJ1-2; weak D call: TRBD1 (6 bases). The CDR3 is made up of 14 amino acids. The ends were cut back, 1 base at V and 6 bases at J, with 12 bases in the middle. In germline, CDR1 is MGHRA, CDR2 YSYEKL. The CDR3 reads CASSQAGTGNGYTF. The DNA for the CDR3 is TGCGCCAGCAGCCAAGCTGGAACAGGGAATGGCTACACCTTC.

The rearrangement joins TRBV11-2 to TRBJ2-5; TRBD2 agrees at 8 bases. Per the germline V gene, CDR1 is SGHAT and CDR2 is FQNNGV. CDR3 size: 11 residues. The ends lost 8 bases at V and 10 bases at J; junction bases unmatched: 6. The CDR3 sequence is CASDYGGDQYF. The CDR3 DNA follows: TGTGCCAGCGACTACGGGGGGGACCAGTACTTC. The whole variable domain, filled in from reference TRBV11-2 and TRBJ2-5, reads EAGVAQSPRYKIIEKRQSVAFWCNPISGHATLYWYQQILGQGPKLLIQFQNNGVVDDSQLPKDRFSAERLKGVDSTLKIQPAKLEDSAVYLCASDYGGDQYFGPGTRLLVL.